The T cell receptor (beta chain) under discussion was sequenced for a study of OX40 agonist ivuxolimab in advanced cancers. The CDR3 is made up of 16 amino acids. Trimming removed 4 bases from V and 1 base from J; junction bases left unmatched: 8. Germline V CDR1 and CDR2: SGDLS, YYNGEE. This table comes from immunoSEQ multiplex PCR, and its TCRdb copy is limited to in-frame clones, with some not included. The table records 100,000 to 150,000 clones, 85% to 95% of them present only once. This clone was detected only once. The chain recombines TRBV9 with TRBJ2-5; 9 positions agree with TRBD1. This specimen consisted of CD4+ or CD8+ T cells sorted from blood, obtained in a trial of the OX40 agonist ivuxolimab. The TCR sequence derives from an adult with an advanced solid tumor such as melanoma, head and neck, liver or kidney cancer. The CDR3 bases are TGTGCCAGCAGCCCCCAAGGGACAGGGAGCCAAGAGACCCAGTACTTC. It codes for CASSPQGTGSQETQYF.